This T cell receptor beta chain was recorded in a study of cytomegalovirus exposure and HLA in healthy donors. Note on this clone: The antigen remains unidentified. Within the sample, other DNA sequences also encode this same CDR3.

Study outcomes and limitations: TCR beta chains numbering more than 150 were designated cytomegalovirus-associated. Later, an analysis found that TCR clusters from the first cohort tended to co-occur in the 95 to 150 validation repertoires.

Repertoires were generated with immunoSEQ multiplex PCR, while TCRdb's copy carries only in-frame clones and drops some. The repertoire consists of approximately 220,000 clones, with 75% to 95% occurring once and the leading ten covering approximately 1.1%. Sequencing was performed on PBMCs. This TCR was sampled from a woman between 18 and 29 years old in good health and CMV-seronegative.

CDR3 DNA: TGTGCCAGCAGTTTGTGGCAGGGGGACACTGAAGCTTTCTTT. The encoded protein is CASSLWQGDTEAFF. The chain joins TRBV27 to TRBJ1-1; 7 bases are a match to TRBD1. Germline V lookup: CDR1 MNHEY, CDR2 SMNVEV (reference sequence). CDR3 length equals 14 residues. V shed 3 bases, J shed 3 bases, and the junction held 4 bases outside the gene matches.